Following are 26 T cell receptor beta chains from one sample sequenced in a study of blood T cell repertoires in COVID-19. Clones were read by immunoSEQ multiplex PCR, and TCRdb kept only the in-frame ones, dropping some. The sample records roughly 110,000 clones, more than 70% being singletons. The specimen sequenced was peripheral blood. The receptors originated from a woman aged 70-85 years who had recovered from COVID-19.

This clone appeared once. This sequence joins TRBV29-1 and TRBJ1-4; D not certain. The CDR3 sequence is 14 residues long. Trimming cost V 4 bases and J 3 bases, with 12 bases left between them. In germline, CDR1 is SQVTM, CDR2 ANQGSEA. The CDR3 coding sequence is TGCAGCGTTGGTGAGAGGTGGGCTAATGAAAAACTGTTTTTT. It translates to CSVGERWANEKLFF.

Written as DNA, the CDR3 is TGCGCCAGCAGCCAAGATGGTGTAACAGCTAATTCACCCCTCCACTTT. Translated: CASSQDGVTANSPLHF. This chain connects TRBV4-3 to TRBJ1-6, with D uncertain. The germline V gene has CDR1 LGHNA and CDR2 YSLEER. V was cut by 0 bases and J by 6 bases, with 12 bases left in between. CDR3 length: 16 residues.

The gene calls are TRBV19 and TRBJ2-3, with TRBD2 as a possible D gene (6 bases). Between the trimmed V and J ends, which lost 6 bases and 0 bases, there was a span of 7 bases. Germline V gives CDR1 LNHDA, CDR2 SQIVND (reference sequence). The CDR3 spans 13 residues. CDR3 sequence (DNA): TGTGCCAGTAGCGGGGGAAGCACAGATACGCAGTATTTT. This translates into CASSGGSTDTQYF.

DNA of the CDR3: TGCGCCAGCAGCTCCCCTCCCCTAGCGGGACTGGCCTACGAGCAGTACTTC. Encoded protein: CASSSPPLAGLAYEQYF. The chain uses TRBV5-1 and TRBJ2-7; 9 bases agree with TRBD2. The CDR3 is 17 amino acids. From germline, CDR1 is SGHRS and CDR2 YFSETQ. Trimming removed 3 bases from V and 2 bases from J; junction bases left unmatched: 12. Drawing the rest from reference TRBV5-1 and TRBJ2-7, the complete variable domain is KAGVTQTPRYLIKTRGQQVTLSCSPISGHRSVSWYQQTPGQGLQFLFEYFSETQRNKGNFPGRFSGRQFSNSRSEMNVSTLELGDSALYLCASSSPPLAGLAYEQYFGPGTRLTVT.

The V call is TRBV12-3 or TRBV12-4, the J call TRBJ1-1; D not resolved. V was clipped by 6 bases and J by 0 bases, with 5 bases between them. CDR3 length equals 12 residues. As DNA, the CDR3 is TGTGCCAGCAGAAACATGAACACTGAAGCTTTCTTT. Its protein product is CASRNMNTEAFF.

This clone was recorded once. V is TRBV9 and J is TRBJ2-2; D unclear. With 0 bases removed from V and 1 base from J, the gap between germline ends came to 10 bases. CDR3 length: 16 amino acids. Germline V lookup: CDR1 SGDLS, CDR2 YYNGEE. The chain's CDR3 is CASSVGADQNTGELFF. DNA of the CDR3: TGTGCCAGCAGCGTAGGGGCAGACCAGAACACCGGGGAGCTGTTTTTT.

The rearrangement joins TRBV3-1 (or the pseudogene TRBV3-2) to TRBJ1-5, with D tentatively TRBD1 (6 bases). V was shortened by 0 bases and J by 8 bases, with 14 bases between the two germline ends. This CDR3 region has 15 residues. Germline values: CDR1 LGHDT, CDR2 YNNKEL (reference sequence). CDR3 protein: CASSQDLTGREPQHF. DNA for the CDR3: TGTGCCAGCAGCCAAGATCTGACAGGCAGAGAGCCCCAGCATTTT.

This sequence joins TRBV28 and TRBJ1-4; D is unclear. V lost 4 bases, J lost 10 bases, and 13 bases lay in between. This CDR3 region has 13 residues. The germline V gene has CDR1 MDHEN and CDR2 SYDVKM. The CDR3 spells CASSWPDRGKLFF. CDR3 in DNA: TGTGCCAGCAGTTGGCCTGACCGGGGAAAACTGTTTTTT.

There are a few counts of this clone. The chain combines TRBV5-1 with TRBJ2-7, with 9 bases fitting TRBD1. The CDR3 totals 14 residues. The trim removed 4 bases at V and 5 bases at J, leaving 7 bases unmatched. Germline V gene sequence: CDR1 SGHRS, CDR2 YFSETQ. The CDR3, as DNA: TGCGCCAGCAGCATAGGGACAGGGACGAACGAGCAGTACTTC. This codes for CASSIGTGTNEQYF.

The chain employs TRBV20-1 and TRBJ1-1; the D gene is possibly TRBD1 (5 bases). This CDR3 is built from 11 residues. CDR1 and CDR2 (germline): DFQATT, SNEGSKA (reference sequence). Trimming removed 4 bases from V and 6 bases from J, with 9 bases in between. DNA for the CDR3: TGCAGTGCTATTAGGGGCGCTGAAGCTTTCTTT. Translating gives CSAIRGAEAFF.

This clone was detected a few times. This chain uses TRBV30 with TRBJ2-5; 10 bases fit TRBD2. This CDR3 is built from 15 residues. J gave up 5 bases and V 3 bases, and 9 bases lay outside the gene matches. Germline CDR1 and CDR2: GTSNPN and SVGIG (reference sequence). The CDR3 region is CAWSGGTSAPETQYF. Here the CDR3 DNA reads TGTGCCTGGAGCGGTGGGACTAGCGCGCCGGAGACCCAGTACTTC.

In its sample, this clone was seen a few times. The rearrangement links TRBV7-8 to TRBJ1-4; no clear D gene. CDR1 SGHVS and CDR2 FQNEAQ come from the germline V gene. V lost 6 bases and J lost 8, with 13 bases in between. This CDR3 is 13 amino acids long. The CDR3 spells CASRLGSGEKLFF. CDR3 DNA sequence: TGTGCCAGCAGGCTGGGGAGTGGCGAAAAACTGTTTTTT. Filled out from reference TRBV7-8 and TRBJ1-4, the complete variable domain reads GAGVSQSPRYKVAKRGQDVALRCDPISGHVSLFWYQQALGQGPEFLTYFQNEAQLDKSGLPSDRFFAERPEGSVSTLKIQRTQQEDSAVYLCASRLGSGEKLFFGSGTQLSVL.

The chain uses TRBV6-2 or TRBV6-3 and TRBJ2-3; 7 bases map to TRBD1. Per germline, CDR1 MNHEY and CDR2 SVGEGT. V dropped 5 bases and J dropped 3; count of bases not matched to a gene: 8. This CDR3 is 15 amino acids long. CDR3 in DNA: TGTGCCAGCAGTCCCACGACAGGGTGGACAGATACGCAGTATTTT. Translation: CASSPTTGWTDTQYF.

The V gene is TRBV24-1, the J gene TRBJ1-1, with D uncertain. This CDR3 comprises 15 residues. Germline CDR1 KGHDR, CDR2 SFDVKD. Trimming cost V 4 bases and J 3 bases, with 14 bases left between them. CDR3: CATSDQSRGYTEAFF. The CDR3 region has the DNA TGTGCCACCAGTGACCAGTCAAGAGGGTACACTGAAGCTTTCTTT.

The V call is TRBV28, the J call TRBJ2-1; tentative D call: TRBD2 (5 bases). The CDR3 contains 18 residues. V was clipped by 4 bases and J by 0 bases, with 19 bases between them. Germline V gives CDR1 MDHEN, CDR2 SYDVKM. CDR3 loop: CASSSTLPSGDSYNEQFF. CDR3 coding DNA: TGTGCCAGCAGTTCCACCCTCCCCAGCGGAGACTCCTACAATGAGCAGTTCTTC.

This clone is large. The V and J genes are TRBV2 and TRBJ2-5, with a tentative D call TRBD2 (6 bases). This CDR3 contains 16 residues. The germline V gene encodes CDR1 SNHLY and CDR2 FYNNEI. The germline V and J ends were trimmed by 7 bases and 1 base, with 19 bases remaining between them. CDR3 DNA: TGTGCCAGCACGGGGACGTCAAGCGGGTTCCAAGAGACCCAGTACTTC. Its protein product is CASTGTSSGFQETQYF.

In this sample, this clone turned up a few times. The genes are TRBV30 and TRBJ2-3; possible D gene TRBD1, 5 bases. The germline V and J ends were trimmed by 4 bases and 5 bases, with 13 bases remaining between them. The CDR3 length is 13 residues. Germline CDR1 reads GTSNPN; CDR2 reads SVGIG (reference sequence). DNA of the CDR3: TGTGCCTGGACAAAGCAGGGTCTAGATACGCAGTATTTT. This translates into CAWTKQGLDTQYF.

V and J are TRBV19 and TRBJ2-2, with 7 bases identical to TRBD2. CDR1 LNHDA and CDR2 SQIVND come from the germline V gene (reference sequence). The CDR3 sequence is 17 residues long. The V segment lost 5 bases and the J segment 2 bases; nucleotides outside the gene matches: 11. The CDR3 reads CASSVTSRGYNTGELFF. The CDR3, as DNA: TGTGCCAGTAGTGTGACTAGCCGAGGTTATAACACCGGGGAGCTGTTTTTT.

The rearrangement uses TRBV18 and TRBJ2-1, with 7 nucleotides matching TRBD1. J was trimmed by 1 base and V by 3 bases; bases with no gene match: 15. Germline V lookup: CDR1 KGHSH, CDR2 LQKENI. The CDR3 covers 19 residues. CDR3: CASSPVFVGGVLSYNEQFF. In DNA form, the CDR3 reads TGTGCCAGCTCACCCGTCTTTGTAGGGGGCGTTCTATCCTACAATGAGCAGTTCTTC.

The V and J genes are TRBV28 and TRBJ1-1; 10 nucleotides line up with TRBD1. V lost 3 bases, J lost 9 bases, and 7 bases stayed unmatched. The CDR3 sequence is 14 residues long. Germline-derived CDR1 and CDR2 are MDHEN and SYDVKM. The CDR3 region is CASSFLGTGEQAFF. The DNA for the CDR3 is TGTGCCAGCAGTTTCCTAGGGACAGGGGAACAAGCTTTCTTT.

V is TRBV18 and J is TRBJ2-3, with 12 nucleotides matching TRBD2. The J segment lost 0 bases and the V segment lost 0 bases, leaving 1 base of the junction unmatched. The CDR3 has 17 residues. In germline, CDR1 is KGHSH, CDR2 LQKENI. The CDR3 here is CASSPPGTSGSTDTQYF. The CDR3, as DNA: TGTGCCAGCTCACCACCTGGGACTAGCGGGAGCACAGATACGCAGTATTTT. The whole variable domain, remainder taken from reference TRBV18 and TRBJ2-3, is NAGVMQNPRHLVRRRGQEARLRCSPMKGHSHVYWYRQLPEEGLKFMVYLQKENIIDESGMPKERFSAEFPKEGPSILRIQQVVRGDSAAYFCASSPPGTSGSTDTQYFGPGTRLTVL.

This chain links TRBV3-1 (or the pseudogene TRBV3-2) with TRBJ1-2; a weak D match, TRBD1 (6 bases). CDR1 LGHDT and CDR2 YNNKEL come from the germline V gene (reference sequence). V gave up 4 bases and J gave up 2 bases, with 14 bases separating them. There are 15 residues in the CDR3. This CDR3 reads CASSPSGGSNYGYTF. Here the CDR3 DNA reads TGTGCCAGCAGCCCGAGCGGGGGCTCAAACTATGGCTACACCTTC.

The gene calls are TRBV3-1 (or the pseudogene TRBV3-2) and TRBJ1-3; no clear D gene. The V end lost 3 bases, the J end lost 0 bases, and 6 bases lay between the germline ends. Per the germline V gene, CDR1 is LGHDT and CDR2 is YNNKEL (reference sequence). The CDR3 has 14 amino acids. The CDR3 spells CASSHPFSGNTIYF. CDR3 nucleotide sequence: TGTGCCAGCAGCCATCCGTTCTCTGGAAACACCATATATTTT.

In DNA form, the CDR3 reads TGTGCCAGCAGCCCGACTACGACAGGGGATGGCTACACCTTC. This gives the protein CASSPTTTGDGYTF. The chain has TRBV7-3 and TRBJ1-2, with 8 bases aligning to TRBD1. Unmatched junction bases numbered 8, after V lost 5 bases and J lost 6 bases. The CDR3 contains 14 residues. Germline V CDR1 and CDR2: SGHTA, FQGTGA.

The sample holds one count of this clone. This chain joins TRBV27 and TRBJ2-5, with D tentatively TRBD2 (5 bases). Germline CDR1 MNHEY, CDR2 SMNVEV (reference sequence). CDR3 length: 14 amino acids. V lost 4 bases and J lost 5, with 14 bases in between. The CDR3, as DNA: TGTGCCAGCAGTTCGTTTGGGTCGGGGGAGACCCAGTACTTC. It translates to CASSSFGSGETQYF.

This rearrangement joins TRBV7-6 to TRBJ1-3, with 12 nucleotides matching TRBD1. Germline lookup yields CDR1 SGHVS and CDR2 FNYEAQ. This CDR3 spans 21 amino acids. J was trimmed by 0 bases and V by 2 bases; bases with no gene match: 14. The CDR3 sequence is CASSLRERDRGLIFSGNTIYF. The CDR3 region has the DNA TGTGCCAGCAGCTTAAGGGAACGGGACAGGGGGCTGATTTTCTCTGGAAACACCATATATTTT.